The rows below give T cell receptor beta chains drawn from one sample of a study of OX40 agonist ivuxolimab in advanced cancers. The repertoire was sequenced with immunoSEQ multiplex PCR; TCRdb's copy has only in-frame clones and lacks some. This table holds around 72,000 clones, around 83% found once. The specimen comprised CD4+ or CD8+ T cells sorted from blood, sampled in a trial of the OX40 agonist ivuxolimab. These receptor sequences come from an adult with an advanced solid tumor such as melanoma, head and neck, liver or kidney cancer. The CDR3 runs from the conserved cysteine through the conserved F or W. A D gene is named only where the DNA matches it firmly. A clone size is listed for some rows: how often the clone was seen (once, few, many), or a class if it is expanded.

.	TRBD2	TRBV4-1	TRBJ2-7	CASSQDPGLGSEQYF	TGCGCCAGCAGCCAAGATCCGGGACTAGGAAGCGAGCAGTACTTC
.	.	TRBV15	TRBJ2-7	CATSRELIYEQYF	TGTGCCACCAGCAGAGAGTTAATATACGAGCAGTACTTC
.	TRBD2	TRBV27	TRBJ2-5	CASSPGFGTSGSRVGETQYF	TGTGCCAGCAGCCCGGGGTTCGGGACTAGCGGGAGTAGGGTCGGGGAGACCCAGTACTTC
.	.	TRBV29-1	TRBJ2-1	CSVGDHYNEQFF	TGCAGCGTTGGGGACCACTACAATGAGCAGTTCTTC
.	.	TRBV6-1	TRBJ2-3	CASTQGIWPDTQYF	TGTGCCAGCACTCAGGGGATATGGCCAGATACGCAGTATTTT
.	.	TRBV6-4	TRBJ1-2	CASSIQGGGYTF	TGTGCCAGCAGTATCCAGGGAGGAGGCTACACCTTC
.	TRBD2	TRBV28	TRBJ2-1	CASSLWGLAGGPGEQFF	TGTGCCAGCAGTTTATGGGGACTAGCGGGAGGGCCGGGTGAGCAGTTCTTC
.	.	TRBV28	TRBJ2-7	CASSLDDLSYEQYF	TGTGCCAGCAGTTTAGATGACCTCTCCTACGAGCAGTACTTC
few	TRBD1	TRBV4-2	TRBJ1-5	CASSHPQGANQPQHF	TGTGCCAGCAGCCACCCCCAGGGGGCAAATCAGCCCCAGCATTTT
.	TRBD2	TRBV10-1	TRBJ2-1	CASSDLRRERGNEQFF	TGCGCCAGCAGTGACCTTCGGCGGGAGAGGGGAAATGAGCAGTTCTTC
.	.	TRBV28	TRBJ1-3	CASSFRGGFSGNTIYF	TGTGCCAGCAGTTTTAGAGGGGGGTTCTCTGGAAACACCATATATTTT
once	.	TRBV5-1	TRBJ2-2	CASSPNGVRSAGELFF	TGCGCCAGCAGCCCCAACGGGGTCCGTTCCGCCGGGGAGCTGTTTTTT
.	.	TRBV25-1	TRBJ1-4	CASSEYGNEKLFF	TGTGCCAGCAGTGAATATGGTAATGAAAAACTGTTTTTT
once	.	TRBV6-6	TRBJ1-5	CASSRGGSSNQPQHF	TGTGCCAGCAGTAGGGGCGGCAGTAGCAATCAGCCCCAGCATTTT
.	.	TRBV6-1	TRBJ2-5	CASSEARQRETQYF	TGTGCCAGCAGTGAAGCACGGCAGCGAGAGACCCAGTACTTC
.	.	TRBV11-2	TRBJ1-5	CASSLLSPDSSNQPQHF	TGTGCCAGCAGCTTACTGTCCCCGGACAGTAGCAATCAGCCCCAGCATTTT
.	.	TRBV5-5	TRBJ1-4	CASSLGGVGEKLFF	TGTGCCAGCAGCTTGGGAGGGGTTGGTGAAAAACTGTTTTTT
few	.	TRBV19	TRBJ1-5	CASTPRGNQPQHF	TGTGCCAGTACCCCCCGGGGGAATCAGCCCCAGCATTTT
many	TRBD1	TRBV7-7	TRBJ2-7	CASSPPTGSYEQYF	TGTGCCAGCAGCCCCCCGACAGGGTCCTACGAGCAGTACTTC
.	.	TRBV5-1	TRBJ2-4	CASSPEVTAKNIQYF	TGCGCCAGCAGCCCGGAGGTTACGGCCAAAAACATTCAGTACTTC
.	.	TRBV5-1	TRBJ2-5	CASSFVGEVETQYF	TGCGCCAGCAGCTTTGTGGGAGAGGTAGAGACCCAGTACTTC
once	.	TRBV28	TRBJ2-7	CASSRPGLSSYEQYF	TGTGCCAGCAGTCGTCCGGGACTCAGCTCCTACGAGCAGTACTTC
.	.	TRBV7-9	TRBJ2-5	CASSLGFRGAETQYF	TGTGCCAGCAGCTTAGGATTCAGGGGTGCAGAGACCCAGTACTTC
.	.	TRBV28	TRBJ1-1	CASSPQGRDTEAFF	TGTGCCAGCAGTCCCCAGGGGCGGGACACTGAAGCTTTCTTT
.	TRBD2	TRBV27	TRBJ2-1	CASSVGTTNNEQFF	TGTGCCAGCAGCGTCGGGACTACTAACAATGAGCAGTTCTTC
.	.	TRBV25-1	TRBJ1-2	CASSEVGGFGGYTF	TGTGCCAGCAGTGAAGTAGGGGGGTTTGGTGGCTACACCTTC
.	TRBD1	TRBV11-3	TRBJ2-1	CASSLGDSPYNEQFF	TGTGCCAGCAGCTTGGGGGACAGCCCCTATAATGAGCAGTTCTTC
few	.	TRBV28	TRBJ2-7	CASMGGGEQYF	TGTGCCAGCATGGGGGGCGGGGAGCAGTACTTC
.	.	TRBV28	TRBJ2-7	CASTNQGEQYF	TGTGCCAGCACGAACCAGGGCGAGCAGTACTTC
many	.	TRBV5-1	TRBJ2-3	CASMESWSGDTQYF	TGCGCCAGCATGGAAAGTTGGAGTGGAGATACGCAGTATTTT
.	.	TRBV7-9	TRBJ1-1	CASSLGSVAFF	TGTGCCAGCAGCTTAGGTTCGGTGGCTTTCTTT
.	TRBD2	TRBV4-2	TRBJ2-5	CASSPWATSGKGQETQYF	TGTGCCAGCAGCCCCTGGGCGACTAGCGGGAAGGGGCAAGAGACCCAGTACTTC
.	.	TRBV5-1	TRBJ1-4	CASSWTSTNEKLFF	TGCGCCAGCAGCTGGACGTCGACTAATGAAAAACTGTTTTTT
.	.	TRBV5-4	TRBJ1-1	CASSWRGGNTEAFF	TGTGCCAGCAGCTGGAGGGGGGGGAACACTGAAGCTTTCTTT
.	.	TRBV11-2	TRBJ1-1	CASSLQGGMNTEAFF	TGTGCCAGCAGCTTACAAGGGGGAATGAACACTGAAGCTTTCTTT
.	TRBD2	TRBV5-5	TRBJ2-7	CASSPGTSLYEQYF	TGTGCCAGCAGCCCCGGGACTAGCCTCTACGAGCAGTACTTC
.	.	TRBV29-1	TRBJ2-1	CSVSQSYNEQFF	TGCAGCGTCTCCCAATCCTACAATGAGCAGTTCTTC
.	.	TRBV5-4	TRBJ1-3	CASTQMGWRSSGNTIYF	TGTGCCAGCACTCAGATGGGGTGGAGAAGCTCTGGAAACACCATATATTTT
.	TRBD2	TRBV16	TRBJ2-1	CASSQSSGSNEQFF	TGTGCCAGCAGCCAATCGAGCGGGAGTAATGAGCAGTTCTTC
few	.	TRBV7-9	TRBJ1-1	CASSLGTRNTEAFF	TGTGCCAGCAGCTTGGGGACAAGGAACACTGAAGCTTTCTTT
.	.	TRBV29-1	TRBJ1-5	CSVRDGNQPQHF	TGCAGCGTTAGGGACGGCAATCAGCCCCAGCATTTT
.	.	TRBV29-1	TRBJ2-5	CSVSRPGTQYF	TGCAGCGTTAGTAGGCCAGGTACCCAGTACTTC
.	TRBD1	TRBV2	TRBJ2-7	CASSESGQPSYEQYF	TGTGCCAGCAGTGAATCGGGACAGCCTTCCTACGAGCAGTACTTC
.	TRBD2	TRBV9	TRBJ2-7	CASSVDAASGSYEQYF	TGTGCCAGCAGCGTAGACGCGGCTAGCGGGAGCTACGAGCAGTACTTC
.	TRBD1	TRBV5-4	TRBJ2-7	CASSLRTGAINEQYF	TGTGCCAGCAGCTTGAGAACAGGGGCTATAAACGAGCAGTACTTC
.	TRBD1	TRBV7-9	TRBJ1-2	CASFLAGGNGYTF	TGTGCCAGCTTTCTAGCAGGGGGCAATGGCTACACCTTC
.	.	TRBV21-1	TRBJ1-1	CASSKAGRDRANTEAFF	TGTGCCAGCAGCAAAGCAGGGAGGGACAGGGCGAACACTGAAGCTTTCTTT